This record looks at one T cell receptor (beta chain) sequence and its context. Antigen unknown. The germline V and J ends were trimmed by 4 bases and 4 bases, with 13 bases remaining between them. CDR3 length: 15 amino acids. From germline, CDR1 is SGHAT and CDR2 FQNNGV. Focal radiation plus CTLA-4 blockade with ipilimumab was administered to patients who had chemo-refractory metastatic non-small-cell lung cancer. The entry originates in a study of radiotherapy plus CTLA-4 blockade in lung cancer. Study as a whole: Objective responses emerged in 15% to 20% of patients, and roughly 30% attained disease control.

Study-wide points: It was early blood T cell clone dynamics, with interferon-beta, that reportedly best predicted response. TCR clones from tumors expanded in blood after radiotherapy plus ipilimumab.

Sequenced by immunoSEQ multiplex PCR; TCRdb stores in-frame clones only, minus some. This repertoire shows about 31,000 clones, almost 80% found once; its top ten account for 6.5% to 9.5%. The receptor comes from a human donor with non-small cell lung cancer who had stable disease on radiotherapy plus ipilimumab. V is TRBV11-2 and J is TRBJ2-2; D is perhaps TRBD2 (6 bases). Sequenced material: peripheral blood, taken from a patient treated with radiotherapy plus ipilimumab. This chain's CDR3 is CASSSGTLPTGELFF. CDR3 bases: TGTGCCAGCAGCTCCGGGACTTTACCCACCGGGGAGCTGTTTTTT.